These T cell receptor beta chains were read from a single sample in a study of regulatory T cells in long-lasting Graves disease. TCRdb independently ran MiXCR on the multiplex PCR reads; one entry per CDR3 protein. The table records roughly 520,000 distinct CDR3 sequences, more than 10% of them present only once. A further study also used this sample, focusing on T cells in Graves' hyperthyroidism and ophthalmopathy.

Sequences were derived from peripheral blood mononuclear cells (PBMCs), sampled at new diagnosis, from a patient treated with antithyroid drugs. These receptors were collected from a woman in her 30s with Graves disease. The CDR3 runs from the conserved cysteine through the conserved F or W. The D gene is left open where the match is weak. Size values are once, few and many counts, or a class for expanded clones, and some rows have none.

d_call clone_size j_call v_call cdr3_aa cdr3_nt
- many TRBJ1-6 TRBV28 CASSLSLSVSPLHF TGTGCCAGCAGTTTATCATTATCTGTTTCACCCCTCCACTTT
TRBD1 many TRBJ2-7 TRBV7-2 CASSLAFHRGTNEQYF TGTGCCAGCAGCTTAGCGTTTCACAGGGGGACCAACGAGCAGTACTTC
TRBD1 many TRBJ1-6 TRBV20-1 CSARDLGQGSPLHF TGCAGTGCTAGAGATCTGGGACAGGGGTCACCCCTCCACTTT
TRBD1 - TRBJ1-6 TRBV10-3 CAMHGTVNSPLHF TGTGCCATGCACGGGACAGTAAATTCACCCCTCCACTTT
- many TRBJ2-7 TRBV10-3 CAISESYWEQYF TGTGCCATCAGTGAGTCGTACTGGGAGCAGTACTTC
- - TRBJ2-7 TRBV9 CASSSTIYEQYF TGTGCCAGCAGCTCCACCATCTACGAGCAGTACTTC
TRBD1 many TRBJ1-1 TRBV28 CASSLGTGAFTEAFF TGTGCCAGCAGTTTAGGTACAGGGGCTTTCACTGAAGCTTTCTTT
TRBD1 many TRBJ2-7 TRBV5-1 CASSPGTDSYEQYF TGCGCCAGCAGCCCCGGGACAGACTCCTACGAGCAGTACTTC
TRBD2 many TRBJ2-3 TRBV7-3 CASSTSGSTDTQYF TGTGCCAGCAGTACTAGCGGGAGCACAGATACGCAGTATTTT
- many TRBJ1-1 TRBV11-1 CACYTGANTEAFF TGTGCCTGCTACACGGGAGCGAACACTGAAGCTTTCTTT
TRBD1 many TRBJ2-7 TRBV7-9 CASSSTGSLGYEQYF TGTGCCAGCAGCTCGACAGGGTCGTTGGGTTACGAGCAGTACTTC
- many TRBJ2-3 TRBV2 CASRRDRSTDTQYF TGTGCCAGCAGAAGGGACCGCAGCACAGATACGCAGTATTTT
- - TRBJ2-7 TRBV4-3 CASSQDSWPGNEQYF TGCGCCAGCAGCCAAGATTCGTGGCCTGGGAACGAGCAGTACTTC
- - TRBJ1-5 TRBV12-3/TRBV12-4 CASSLGGADTQHF TGTGCCAGCAGTTTGGGGGGGGCAGATACGCAGCATTTT
TRBD2 many TRBJ2-1 TRBV12-3/TRBV12-4 CASTKTSGNYNEQFF TGTGCCAGCACCAAGACTAGCGGGAATTACAATGAGCAGTTCTTC
TRBD1 many TRBJ1-2 TRBV2 CARRDRVDYTF TGTGCCAGAAGAGACAGGGTTGACTACACCTTC
- many TRBJ1-2 TRBV24-1 CAAGSGYGYTF TGTGCCGCGGGCAGTGGGTATGGCTACACCTTC
TRBD2 many TRBJ2-6 TRBV7-2 CASRRAAGAGANVLTF TGTGCCAGCAGACGGGCGGCGGGGGCTGGGGCCAACGTCCTGACTTTC
TRBD2 many TRBJ2-3 TRBV4-3 CASSQEGPGRVGTDTQYF TGCGCCAGCAGCCAAGAAGGGCCCGGGAGGGTTGGCACAGATACGCAGTATTTT
- - TRBJ2-1 TRBV12-3/TRBV12-4 CASSFPPQGAGDEQFF TGTGCCAGCAGTTTCCCACCTCAGGGCGCTGGCGATGAGCAGTTCTTC
- many TRBJ2-3 TRBV7-3 CASSSQSTDTQYF TGTGCCAGCAGCTCTCAAAGCACAGATACGCAGTATTTT
- many TRBJ2-2 TRBV7-3 CASSPGGRKVTGELFF TGTGCCAGCAGCCCCGGTGGACGAAAGGTTACCGGGGAGCTGTTTTTT
TRBD1 many TRBJ2-2 TRBV11-2 CASSWQGVGTGELFF TGTGCCAGCAGCTGGCAGGGGGTGGGAACCGGGGAGCTGTTTTTT
TRBD2 many TRBJ2-1 TRBV19 CASSTSGRGYNEQFF TGTGCCAGTAGTACTAGCGGGAGGGGCTACAATGAGCAGTTCTTC
TRBD2 - TRBJ2-3 TRBV6-1 CASSLTSGKQYF TGTGCCAGCAGTCTAACTAGCGGGAAGCAGTATTTT
TRBD2 many TRBJ2-1 TRBV30 CAWSVLGLATLREQFF TGTGCCTGGAGTGTACTAGGACTAGCCACCCTCCGTGAGCAGTTCTTC
- many TRBJ1-4 TRBV5-1 CASSLQGTTNEKLFF TGCGCCAGCAGCTTGCAGGGGACAACTAATGAAAAACTGTTTTTT
TRBD1 many TRBJ1-3 TRBV20-1 CSARDRTGLSGNTIYF TGCAGTGCTAGAGATCGGACAGGTCTTTCTGGAAACACCATATATTTT
TRBD2 many TRBJ2-1 TRBV28 CASSLAPLTSGRSAYNEQFF TGTGCCAGCAGTTTAGCCCCCTTGACTAGCGGGAGGTCAGCCTACAATGAGCAGTTCTTC
- - TRBJ2-3 TRBV2 CASSEGGRGTDTQYF TGTGCCAGCAGTGAAGGGGGGAGAGGCACAGATACGCAGTATTTT
- many TRBJ1-6 TRBV10-1 CASSEAANSPLHF TGCGCCAGCAGTGAGGCAGCAAATTCACCCCTCCACTTT
TRBD2 - TRBJ2-7 TRBV5-4 CASSSLAGGIYEQYF TGTGCCAGCAGCTCACTAGCGGGAGGGATCTACGAGCAGTACTTC
TRBD1 many TRBJ2-7 TRBV14 CASSFTGTGWHEQYF TGTGCCAGCAGCTTCACCGGGACAGGGTGGCACGAGCAGTACTTC
TRBD2 many TRBJ2-1 TRBV24-1 CATSLAGGPLSSDEQFF TGTGCCACCAGTCTAGCGGGAGGGCCGCTATCATCCGATGAGCAGTTCTTC
- many TRBJ1-2 TRBV10-3 CAISERGAHYGYTF TGTGCCATCAGTGAAAGGGGGGCGCACTATGGCTACACCTTC
- many TRBJ1-1 TRBV5-1 CASSYRTANTEAFF TGCGCCAGCAGCTATCGGACAGCCAACACTGAAGCTTTCTTT
TRBD2 many TRBJ2-1 TRBV20-1 CSARGRAGAYNEQFF TGCAGTGCTAGAGGAAGAGCGGGAGCCTACAATGAGCAGTTCTTC
- few TRBJ2-1 TRBV12-3/TRBV12-4 CASSLDGSNNEQFF TGTGCCAGCAGTTTGGATGGTTCGAACAATGAGCAGTTCTTC
TRBD2 many TRBJ2-1 TRBV27 CASSLYGSGRNEQFF TGTGCCAGCAGTTTATACGGGAGCGGGAGGAATGAGCAGTTCTTC
TRBD2 many TRBJ2-4 TRBV27 CASSKRGAQAKNIQYF TGTGCCAGCAGTAAGCGGGGTGCCCAGGCCAAAAACATTCAGTACTTC
TRBD2 many TRBJ2-3 TRBV2 CASSELEREGLQGSTDTQYF TGTGCCAGCAGTGAACTTGAGCGGGAGGGCCTCCAGGGGAGCACAGATACGCAGTATTTT